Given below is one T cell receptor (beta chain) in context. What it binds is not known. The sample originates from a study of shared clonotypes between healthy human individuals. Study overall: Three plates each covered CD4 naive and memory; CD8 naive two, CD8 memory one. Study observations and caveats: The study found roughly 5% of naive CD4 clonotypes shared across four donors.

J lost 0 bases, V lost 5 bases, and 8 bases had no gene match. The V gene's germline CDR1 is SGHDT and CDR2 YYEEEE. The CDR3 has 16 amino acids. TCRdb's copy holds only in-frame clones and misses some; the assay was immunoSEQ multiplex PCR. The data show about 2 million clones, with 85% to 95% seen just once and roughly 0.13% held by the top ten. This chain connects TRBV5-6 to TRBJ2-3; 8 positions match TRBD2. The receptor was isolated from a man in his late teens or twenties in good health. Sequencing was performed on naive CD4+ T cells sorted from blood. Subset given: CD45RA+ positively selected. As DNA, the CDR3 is TGTGCCAGCAGTCGAGGTAGCGGGAAAAGCACAGATACGCAGTATTTT. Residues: CASSRGSGKSTDTQYF.